This T cell receptor (beta chain) was retrieved from a study of early T cells in non-severe SARS-CoV-2 infection. J gave up 0 bases and V 0 bases, and 4 bases lay outside the gene matches. Germline V lookup: CDR1 MNHEY, CDR2 SVGAGI. The CDR3 contains 17 residues. Unique molecular identifiers were attached to individual cDNA molecules. In TCRdb, the 5' RACE reads were re-called with MiXCR into one record per CDR3 protein. The repertoire holds roughly 53,000 distinct CDR3 sequences, more than 10% seen once, with roughly 2.5% in the top ten. V gene TRBV6-5 combines with J gene TRBJ2-2, with 7 bases matching TRBD2. The clonotype comes from an adult who was a healthcare worker with PCR-confirmed SARS-CoV-2 infection or an uninfected control (not recorded which). This material consisted of whole blood, taken at baseline. The CDR3 loop is CASSYSGSGSNTGELFF. For the CDR3, the DNA is TGTGCCAGCAGTTACTCGGGTAGCGGGTCGAACACCGGGGAGCTGTTTTTT.